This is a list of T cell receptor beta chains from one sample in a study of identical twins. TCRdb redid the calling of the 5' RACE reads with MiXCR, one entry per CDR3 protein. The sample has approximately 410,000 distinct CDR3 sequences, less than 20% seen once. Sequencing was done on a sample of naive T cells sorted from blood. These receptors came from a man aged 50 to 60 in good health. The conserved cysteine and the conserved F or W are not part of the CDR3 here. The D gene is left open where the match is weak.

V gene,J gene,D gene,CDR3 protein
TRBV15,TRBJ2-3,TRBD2,ATSRDGGGGRTDTQY
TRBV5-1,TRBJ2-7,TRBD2,ASSLGGSGRAVDEQY
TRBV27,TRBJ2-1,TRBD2,ASGAGGSYNEQF
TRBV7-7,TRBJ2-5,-,ASSPGQSETQY
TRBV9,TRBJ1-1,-,ASTRSGDTEAF
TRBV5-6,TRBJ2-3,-,ASSLSGPDTQY
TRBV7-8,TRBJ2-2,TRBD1,ASSLRRTGNSGELF
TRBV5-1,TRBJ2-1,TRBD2,ASSRTGTSGLNEQF
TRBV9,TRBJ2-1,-,ASSVVSGDEQF
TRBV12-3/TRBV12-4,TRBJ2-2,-,ASSLAGVVTGELF
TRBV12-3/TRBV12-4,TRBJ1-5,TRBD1,ASREGQGYQPQH
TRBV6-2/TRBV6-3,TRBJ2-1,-,ASSYWHFNEQF
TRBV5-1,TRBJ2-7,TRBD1,ASSQERDRGGQGHIYEQY
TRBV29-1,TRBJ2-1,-,SVLTGAGVSYNEQF
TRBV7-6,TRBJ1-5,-,ASSLGRGEPQH
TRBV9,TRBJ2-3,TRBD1,ASRTGHTDTQY
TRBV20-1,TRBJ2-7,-,SAQPRGWTAGEQY
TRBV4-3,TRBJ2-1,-,ASSETRLSYNEQF
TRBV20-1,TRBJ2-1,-,SARTLRGSYNEQF